These 17 T cell receptor beta chains share one sample of origin, sequenced in a study of breast tumors, draining lymph nodes, adjacent tissues. Each CDR3 protein gets one entry after TCRdb re-called the multiplex PCR reads with MiXCR. The data show 90,000 to 120,000 distinct CDR3 sequences, with 21% seen just once and around 1.3% held by the top ten. Samples came from axillary lymph nodes draining the breast cancer. Input material: axillary lymph node tissue. The source is a female donor with breast cancer. Some clones in this sample may be carry-over from other donors' samples.

This clonotype was recorded at least ten times. The V and J genes are TRBV7-6 and TRBJ2-7, with 7 positions matching TRBD2. The CDR3 is made up of 13 amino acids. Germline trimming cut 6 bases from V and 3 bases from J; bases unmatched to any gene: 5. Germline CDR1 and CDR2: SGHVS and FNYEAQ. The DNA of the CDR3 is TGTGCCAGCAGTCCGTGGGGGGGCTACGAGCAGTACTTC. Translating gives CASSPWGGYEQYF.

This clonotype was counted ten times or more. The chain carries TRBV2 and TRBJ1-3; tentative D call: TRBD1 (6 bases). V shed 7 bases and J shed 1 base, with 11 bases lying between them. Germline lookup yields CDR1 SNHLY and CDR2 FYNNEI. The CDR3 covers 14 residues. CDR3 bases: TGTGCCAGCACCCAAACAGGGTCTGGAAACACCATATATTTT. Protein: CASTQTGSGNTIYF.

This clonotype was picked up many times. The rearrangement joins TRBV5-6 to TRBJ1-3; weak D call: TRBD1 (6 bases). V shed 4 bases and J shed 2 bases, with 16 bases lying between them. The CDR3 has 16 residues. Looked up from germline, CDR1 is SGHDT and CDR2 is YYEEEE. CDR3 amino acids: CASSPGGRTAGNTIYF. In DNA, the CDR3 is TGTGCCAGCAGCCCGGGGGGTCGGACAGCTGGAAACACCATATATTTT.

This clonotype was observed a few times. The chain couples TRBV6-2 or TRBV6-3 to TRBJ2-1, with a weak D call TRBD2 (8 bases). From germline, CDR1 is MNHEY and CDR2 SVGEGT. The CDR3 is made up of 16 amino acids. V lost 2 bases and J 7 bases, leaving 18 bases between the germline ends. Written as DNA, the CDR3 is TGTGCCAGCAGTTACCCCCTTAGCGGGACAGCTAATGAGCAGTTCTTC. It specifies CASSYPLSGTANEQFF.

At least ten counts were recorded for this clonotype. V gene TRBV20-1 combines with J gene TRBJ2-3; 9 nucleotides align to TRBD1. CDR1 is DFQATT and CDR2 is SNEGSKA in the germline V gene (reference sequence). Losses at the gene ends were 6 bases for V and 3 bases for J; bases not matched to a gene: 10. This CDR3 has 15 amino acids. CDR3 DNA sequence: TGCAGTGCACCGCCGGGACAGGGCCTTACAGATACGCAGTATTTT. This gives the protein CSAPPGQGLTDTQYF.

The sample holds many counts of this clonotype. J is TRBJ2-5 and V is TRBV2; perhaps TRBD1 as D (6 bases). V was cut by 7 bases and J by 5 bases, with 17 bases left in between. Looked up from germline, CDR1 is SNHLY and CDR2 is FYNNEI. CDR3 length: 14 amino acids. The CDR3 nucleotides read TGTGCCAGCACCGGGACACTGCTTGAGGAGACCCAGTACTTC. Residues: CASTGTLLEETQYF.

This clonotype was observed at least ten times. The gene calls are TRBV9 and TRBJ2-2; D not resolved. Trimming cost V 0 bases and J 5 bases, with 5 bases left between them. Germline loops: CDR1 SGDLS, CDR2 YYNGEE. This CDR3 region has 13 residues. CDR3 residues: CASSVVETGELFF. As DNA, the CDR3 is TGTGCCAGCAGCGTAGTGGAGACCGGGGAGCTGTTTTTT.

This clonotype was seen ten or more times. The V and J genes are TRBV11-2 and TRBJ2-1; TRBD2 agrees at 11 bases. CDR1 and CDR2 from the germline V gene are SGHAT and FQNNGV. With V trimmed by 6 bases and J by 4 bases, 5 bases remained unmatched. This CDR3 comprises 15 residues. The CDR3 DNA sequence: TGTGCCAGCAGGCATAGCGGGGGGGGATACAATGAGCAGTTCTTC. It specifies CASRHSGGGYNEQFF.

Regarding this clonotype: A much larger clone is a single base away; this may be a read error. The rearrangement links TRBV5-1 to TRBJ2-1; a weak D match, TRBD2 (6 bases). Germline V lookup: CDR1 SGHRS, CDR2 YFSETQ. The germline V and J ends were trimmed by 1 base and 2 bases, with 13 bases remaining between them. CDR3 length: 16 amino acids. The CDR3 DNA reads as TGCGCCAGCAGCTTGATAGTGGGGGGTGCCTACAATGAGCAGTTCTTC. It yields the protein CASSLIVGGAYNEQFF.

This clonotype was seen many times. The chain combines TRBV6-2 or TRBV6-3 with TRBJ2-7; 9 bases align to TRBD1. Germline loops: CDR1 MNHEY, CDR2 SVGEGT. V trimming: 6 bases; J trimming: 3 bases; junction bases outside the gene matches: 6. The CDR3 consists of 14 residues. The CDR3 region is CASRTGTGHYEQYF. The CDR3 DNA sequence: TGTGCCAGCAGAACCGGGACAGGGCACTACGAGCAGTACTTC.

This clonotype was counted many times. The chain recombines TRBV9 with TRBJ2-7, with 7 positions matching TRBD1. Germline V CDR1 and CDR2: SGDLS, YYNGEE. The CDR3 extends over 14 amino acids. The V and J ends lost 1 base and 6 bases, in that order; junction bases with no gene match: 7. DNA for the CDR3: TGTGCCAGCAGCGTAAATTTAGGGGGCTTCGAGCAGTACTTC. This sequence encodes CASSVNLGGFEQYF.

V usage is TRBV3-1 and J usage is TRBJ1-2, with no clear D. There are 15 residues in the CDR3. V was clipped by 1 base and J by 6 bases, with 15 bases between them. Germline lookup yields CDR1 LGHDT and CDR2 YNNKEL (reference sequence). For the CDR3, the DNA is TGTGCCAGCAGCCAAGGCACAGTAAATGAACATGGCTACACCTTC. Translated, it gives CASSQGTVNEHGYTF.

This chain uses TRBV5-1 with TRBJ1-1; 10 nucleotides align to TRBD1. The trim removed 4 bases at V and 5 bases at J, leaving 8 bases unmatched. The CDR3 contains 15 residues. Per germline, CDR1 SGHRS and CDR2 YFSETQ. The CDR3 DNA is TGCGCCAGCAGCCCTGGGGGGACAGGGGTTACTGAAGCTTTCTTT. Protein sequence: CASSPGGTGVTEAFF.

This clonotype was seen repeatedly, ten times or more. The chain is built from TRBV7-2 and TRBJ1-2, with a possible D match to TRBD1 (5 bases). CDR3 length: 16 residues. Germline V CDR1 and CDR2: SGHTA, FQGNSA. V was trimmed by 0 bases and J by 5 bases, leaving 16 bases between them. The CDR3 DNA is TGTGCCAGCAGCTTAGCGGTCGGGGGAAGTGGGTATGGCTACACCTTC. Amino acids: CASSLAVGGSGYGYTF. The full variable domain, with the rest looked up from reference TRBV7-2 and TRBJ1-2, is GAGVSQSPSNKVTEKGKDVELRCDPISGHTALYWYRQSLGQGLEFLIYFQGNSAPDKSGLPSDRFSAERTGGSVSTLTIQRTQQEDSAVYLCASSLAVGGSGYGYTFGSGTRLTVV.

The chain employs TRBV20-1 and TRBJ1-1; 7 bases are a match to TRBD1. The CDR3 has 13 amino acids. Looked up from germline, CDR1 is DFQATT and CDR2 is SNEGSKA (reference sequence). Germline trimming cut 1 base from V and 4 bases from J; bases unmatched to any gene: 3. The CDR3 coding sequence is TGCAGTGCTAGAGGACAGGGAGGCACTGAAGCTTTCTTT. Translated: CSARGQGGTEAFF.

This clonotype has at least ten counts. This chain joins TRBV28 and TRBJ2-7; 7 nucleotides match TRBD2. The V gene's germline CDR1 is MDHEN and CDR2 SYDVKM. The CDR3 has 16 amino acids. V trimming: 4 bases; J trimming: 6 bases; junction bases outside the gene matches: 15. The CDR3 sequence: CASSSRVGRELTEQYF. In nucleotides, the CDR3 is TGTGCCAGCAGTTCCCGGGTAGGGCGGGAGCTTACCGAGCAGTACTTC. Complete variable domain (other parts from reference TRBV28 and TRBJ2-7): DVKVTQSSRYLVKRTGEKVFLECVQDMDHENMFWYRQDPGLGLRLIYFSYDVKMKEKGDIPEGYSVSREKKERFSLILESASTNQTSMYLCASSSRVGRELTEQYFGPGTRLTVT.

This clonotype occurred a few times. The V and J genes are TRBV30 and TRBJ1-2, with a possible D match to TRBD1 (6 bases). V lost 2 bases and J lost 6, with 16 bases in between. The CDR3 totals 14 residues. Germline CDR1 and CDR2: GTSNPN and SVGIG (reference sequence). The CDR3 bases are TGTGCCTGGAGTCCCGACGACAGGAGAAATGGCTACACCTTC. Encoded protein: CAWSPDDRRNGYTF.